This T cell receptor (beta chain) was retrieved from a study of technical replicates of blood from four donors. Per the germline V gene, CDR1 is MNHEY and CDR2 is SVGAGI. Germline trimming cut 3 bases from V and 2 bases from J; bases unmatched to any gene: 6. The CDR3 totals 15 residues. Some clones are missing from TCRdb's copy, which holds only in-frame ones; the method was immunoSEQ multiplex PCR. The repertoire has more than 75,000 clones, approximately 93% of them found once; the top ten carry about 0.25%. Remarks on this clone: Other DNA sequences in the sample encode the same CDR3.

V is TRBV6-5 and J is TRBJ1-2; 7 bases line up with TRBD1. The sample consisted of T cells isolated from PBMCs. The clonotype was recovered from a human donor in good health. DNA for the CDR3: TGTGCCAGCAGTTATTCGAAACAGGGGAACTATGGCTACACCTTC. This gives the protein CASSYSKQGNYGYTF.